The clone carrying this T cell receptor beta chain appeared many times. The germline V gene has CDR1 SGHVS and CDR2 FNYEAQ. Deletions cut 1 base from V and 1 base from J, with 6 bases between. The length of the CDR3 is 14 residues. This sample was included in a study of T cells after yellow fever vaccination. TCRdb used MiXCR to reprocess the 5' RACE reads, holding one entry per CDR3 protein. The table lists about 74,000 distinct CDR3 sequences, about 6.6% of them singletons. The sequencing used CD8+ T cells sorted from PBMCs, collected roughly 5 days after the first yellow fever vaccination. V usage is TRBV7-6 and J usage is TRBJ2-3, with D perhaps TRBD1 (5 bases). The receptor's source is a young man who received the YFV17D yellow fever vaccine. The CDR3 DNA is TGTGCCAGCAGCTTAGGCAGGGGCACAGATACGCAGTATTTT. This codes for CASSLGRGTDTQYF.